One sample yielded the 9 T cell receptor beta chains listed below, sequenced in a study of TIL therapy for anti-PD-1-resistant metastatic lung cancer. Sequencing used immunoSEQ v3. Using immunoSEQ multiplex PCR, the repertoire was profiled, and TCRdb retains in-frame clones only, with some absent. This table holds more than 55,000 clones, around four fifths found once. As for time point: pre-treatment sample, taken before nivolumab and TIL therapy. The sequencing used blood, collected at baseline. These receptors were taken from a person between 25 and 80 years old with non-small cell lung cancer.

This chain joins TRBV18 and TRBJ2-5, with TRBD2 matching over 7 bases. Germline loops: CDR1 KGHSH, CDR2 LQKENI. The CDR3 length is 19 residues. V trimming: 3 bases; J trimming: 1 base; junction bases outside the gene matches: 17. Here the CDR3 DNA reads TGTGCCAGCTCACCGAGGGCTCCGCGGGGGAGGGGCTTCCAAGAGACCCAGTACTTC. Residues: CASSPRAPRGRGFQETQYF.

The CDR3 DNA reads TGTGCCAGCAGTTTTGGGCTAGCGGGGAACACCGGGGAGCTGTTTTTT. It is translated as CASSFGLAGNTGELFF. This chain links TRBV27 with TRBJ2-2, with TRBD2 matching over 8 bases. Germline V gene data show CDR1 as MNHEY and CDR2 as SMNVEV (reference sequence). The trim removed 3 bases at V and 1 base at J, leaving 4 bases unmatched. This CDR3 is built from 16 residues.

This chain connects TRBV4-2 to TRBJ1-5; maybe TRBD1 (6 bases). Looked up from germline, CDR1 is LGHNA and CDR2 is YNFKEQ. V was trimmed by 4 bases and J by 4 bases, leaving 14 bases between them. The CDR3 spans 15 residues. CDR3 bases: TGTGCCAGCAGCCGAGACGGGACACCGAATCAGCCCCAGCATTTT. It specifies CASSRDGTPNQPQHF.

The CDR3 sequence is CASSPLSKEQYF. The CDR3 DNA follows: TGCGCCAGCAGCCCCCTCTCGAAAGAGCAGTACTTC. The J gene is TRBJ2-7, the V gene TRBV10-2; no clear D gene. Germline loops: CDR1 WSHSY, CDR2 SAAADI. The CDR3 covers 12 residues. Trimming shortened V by 6 bases and J by 7 bases, and 13 bases separated the two germline ends.

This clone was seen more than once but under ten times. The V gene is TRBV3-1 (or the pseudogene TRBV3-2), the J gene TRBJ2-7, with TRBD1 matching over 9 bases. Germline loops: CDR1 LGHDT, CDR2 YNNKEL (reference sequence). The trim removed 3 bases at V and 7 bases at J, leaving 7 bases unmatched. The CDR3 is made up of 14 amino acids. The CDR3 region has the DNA TGTGCCAGCAGCCACGGGACAGGGATGGGAGAGCAGTACTTC. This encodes CASSHGTGMGEQYF.

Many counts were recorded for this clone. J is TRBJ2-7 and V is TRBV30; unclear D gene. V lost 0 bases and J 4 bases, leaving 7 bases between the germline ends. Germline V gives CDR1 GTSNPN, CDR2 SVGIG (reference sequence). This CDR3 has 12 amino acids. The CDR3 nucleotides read TGTGCCTGGAGTGTGTCCAGGTACGAGCAGTACTTC. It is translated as CAWSVSRYEQYF.

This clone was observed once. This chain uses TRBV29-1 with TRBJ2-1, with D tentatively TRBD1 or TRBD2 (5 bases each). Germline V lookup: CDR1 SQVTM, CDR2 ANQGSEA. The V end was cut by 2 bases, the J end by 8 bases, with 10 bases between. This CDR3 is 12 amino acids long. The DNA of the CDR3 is TGCAGCGTTGAAATCCAGGGAGATGAGCAGTTCTTC. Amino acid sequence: CSVEIQGDEQFF.

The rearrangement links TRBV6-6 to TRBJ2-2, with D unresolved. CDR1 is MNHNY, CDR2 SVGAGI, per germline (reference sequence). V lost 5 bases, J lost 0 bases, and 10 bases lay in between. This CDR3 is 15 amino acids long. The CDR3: CASSKDGSNTGELFF. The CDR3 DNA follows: TGTGCCAGCAGTAAAGACGGCTCGAACACCGGGGAGCTGTTTTTT.

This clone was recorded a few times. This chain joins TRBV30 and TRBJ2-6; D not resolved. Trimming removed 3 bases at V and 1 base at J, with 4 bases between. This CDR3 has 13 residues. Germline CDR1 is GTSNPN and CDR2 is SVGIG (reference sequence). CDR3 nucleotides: TGTGCCTGGAGGACATCTGGGGCCAACGTCCTGACTTTC. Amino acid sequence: CAWRTSGANVLTF.